This T cell receptor (beta chain) was identified during a study of PD-1 blockade in classical Hodgkin lymphoma. Following autologous stem cell transplantation, relapse occurred in every patient, and exposure to brentuximab vedotin varied. Complete response, partial response or progressive disease constituted the best response categories observed. Clones were read by immunoSEQ multiplex PCR, and TCRdb kept only the in-frame ones, dropping some. The sample has around 44,000 clones; around 83% are singletons. There are 12 residues in the CDR3. V was shortened by 8 bases and J by 5 bases, with 10 bases between the two germline ends. In germline, CDR1 is LNHDA, CDR2 SQIVND (reference sequence). Study-level findings and limits: Compared with baseline, CD4+ but not CD8+ TCR diversity had risen significantly by C4D1.

This clone came up once. Its specificity is unknown. The sample was peripheral blood mononuclear cells (PBMCs), taken before the second cycle of nivolumab. The source is a human donor with classical Hodgkin lymphoma. The chain joins TRBV19 to TRBJ1-5; no clear D gene. CDR3 sequence: CASRAYDQPQHF. DNA of the CDR3: TGTGCCAGTCGGGCATATGATCAGCCCCAGCATTTT.